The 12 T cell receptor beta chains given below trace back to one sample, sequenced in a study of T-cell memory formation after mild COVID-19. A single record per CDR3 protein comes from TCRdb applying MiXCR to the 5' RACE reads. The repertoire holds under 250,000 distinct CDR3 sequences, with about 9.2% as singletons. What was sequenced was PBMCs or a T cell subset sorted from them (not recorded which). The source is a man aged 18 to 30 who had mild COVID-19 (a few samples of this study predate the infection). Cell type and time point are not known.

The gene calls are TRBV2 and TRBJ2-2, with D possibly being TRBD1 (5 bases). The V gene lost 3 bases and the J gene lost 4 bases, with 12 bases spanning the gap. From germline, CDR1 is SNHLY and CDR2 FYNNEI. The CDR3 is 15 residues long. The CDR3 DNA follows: TGTGCCAGCAGTGAGGGGCCGGGTCTCACCGGGGAGCTGTTTTTT. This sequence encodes CASSEGPGLTGELFF.

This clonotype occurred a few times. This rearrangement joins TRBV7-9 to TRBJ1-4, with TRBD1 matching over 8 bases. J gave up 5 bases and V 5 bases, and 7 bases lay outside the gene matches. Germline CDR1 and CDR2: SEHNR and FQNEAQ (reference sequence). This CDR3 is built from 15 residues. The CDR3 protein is CASSLGQGRNEKLFF. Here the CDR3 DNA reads TGTGCCAGCAGCCTAGGACAGGGAAGGAATGAAAAACTGTTTTTT.

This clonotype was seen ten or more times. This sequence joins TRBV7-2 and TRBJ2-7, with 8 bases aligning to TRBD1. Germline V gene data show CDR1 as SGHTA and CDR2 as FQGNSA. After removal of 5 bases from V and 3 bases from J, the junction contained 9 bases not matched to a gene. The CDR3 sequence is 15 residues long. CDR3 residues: CASSIRTGFNYEQYF. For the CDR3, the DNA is TGTGCCAGCAGCATACGGACAGGGTTCAACTACGAGCAGTACTTC.

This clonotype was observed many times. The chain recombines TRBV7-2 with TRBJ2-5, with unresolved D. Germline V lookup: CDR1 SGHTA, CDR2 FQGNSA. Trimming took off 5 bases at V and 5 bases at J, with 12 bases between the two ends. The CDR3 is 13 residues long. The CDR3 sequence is CASSVALGETQYF. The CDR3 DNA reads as TGTGCCAGCAGCGTCGCCCTGGGGGAGACCCAGTACTTC.

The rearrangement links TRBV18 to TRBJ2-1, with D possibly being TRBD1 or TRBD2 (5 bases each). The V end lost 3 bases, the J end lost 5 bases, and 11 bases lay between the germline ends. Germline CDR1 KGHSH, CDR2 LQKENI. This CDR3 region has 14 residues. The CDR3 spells CASSPVGGDNEQFF. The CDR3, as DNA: TGTGCCAGCTCACCGGTTGGGGGAGACAATGAGCAGTTCTTC.

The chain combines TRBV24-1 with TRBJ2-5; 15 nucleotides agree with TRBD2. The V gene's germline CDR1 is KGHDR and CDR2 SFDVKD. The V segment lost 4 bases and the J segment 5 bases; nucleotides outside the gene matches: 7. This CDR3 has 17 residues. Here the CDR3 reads CATSDPGLAGGRETQYF. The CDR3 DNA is TGTGCCACCAGTGACCCGGGACTAGCGGGGGGCCGGGAGACCCAGTACTTC.

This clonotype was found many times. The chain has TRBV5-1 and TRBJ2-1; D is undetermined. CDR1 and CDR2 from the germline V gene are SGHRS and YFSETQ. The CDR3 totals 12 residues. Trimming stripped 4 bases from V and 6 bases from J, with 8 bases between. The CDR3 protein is CASSNDINEQFF. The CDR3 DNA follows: TGCGCCAGCAGCAACGACATCAATGAGCAGTTCTTC.

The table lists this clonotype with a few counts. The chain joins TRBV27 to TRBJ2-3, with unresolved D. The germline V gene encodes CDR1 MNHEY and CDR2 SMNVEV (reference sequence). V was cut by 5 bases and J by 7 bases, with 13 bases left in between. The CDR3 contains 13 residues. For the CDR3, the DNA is TGTGCCAGCAGTCCCGGTACACGACATACGCAGTATTTT. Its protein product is CASSPGTRHTQYF.

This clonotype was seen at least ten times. DNA for the CDR3: TGTGCCAGCAGTCCCTCGCCCGGGATTCAAGAGACCCAGTACTTC. Protein product: CASSPSPGIQETQYF. The chain combines TRBV28 with TRBJ2-5; perhaps TRBD2 as D (5 bases). The V end was cut by 5 bases, the J end by 2 bases, with 15 bases between. Germline V gene sequence: CDR1 MDHEN, CDR2 SYDVKM. The CDR3 is made up of 15 amino acids.

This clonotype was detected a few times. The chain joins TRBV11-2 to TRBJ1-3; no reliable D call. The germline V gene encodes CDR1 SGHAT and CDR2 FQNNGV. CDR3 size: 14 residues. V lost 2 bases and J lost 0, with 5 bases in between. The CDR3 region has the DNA TGTGCCAGCAGCTTATCAGTCTCTGGAAACACCATATATTTT. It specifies CASSLSVSGNTIYF.

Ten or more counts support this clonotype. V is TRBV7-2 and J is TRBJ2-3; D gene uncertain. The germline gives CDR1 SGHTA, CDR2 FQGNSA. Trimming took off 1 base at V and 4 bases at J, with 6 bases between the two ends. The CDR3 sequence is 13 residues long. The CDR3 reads CASSLEAPDTQYF. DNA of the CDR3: TGTGCCAGCAGCTTAGAAGCCCCAGATACGCAGTATTTT.

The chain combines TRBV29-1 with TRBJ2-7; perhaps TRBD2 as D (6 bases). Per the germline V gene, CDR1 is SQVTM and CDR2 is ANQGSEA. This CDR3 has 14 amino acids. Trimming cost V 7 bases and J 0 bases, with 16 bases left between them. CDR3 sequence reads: CSDPWGVSSYEQYV. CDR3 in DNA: TGCAGCGACCCCTGGGGGGTGAGCTCCTACGAGCAGTACGTC.